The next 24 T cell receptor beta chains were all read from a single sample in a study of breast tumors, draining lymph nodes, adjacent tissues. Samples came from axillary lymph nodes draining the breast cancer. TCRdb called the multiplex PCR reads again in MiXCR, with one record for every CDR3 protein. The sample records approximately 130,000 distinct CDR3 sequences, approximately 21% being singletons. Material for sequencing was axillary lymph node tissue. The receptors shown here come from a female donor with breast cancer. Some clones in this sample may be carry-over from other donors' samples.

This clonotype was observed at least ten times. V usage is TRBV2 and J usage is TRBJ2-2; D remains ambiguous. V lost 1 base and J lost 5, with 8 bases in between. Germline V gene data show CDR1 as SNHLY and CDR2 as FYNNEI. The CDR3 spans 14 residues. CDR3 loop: CASSEVRETGELFF. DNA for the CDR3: TGTGCCAGCAGTGAAGTTAGGGAAACCGGGGAGCTGTTTTTT.

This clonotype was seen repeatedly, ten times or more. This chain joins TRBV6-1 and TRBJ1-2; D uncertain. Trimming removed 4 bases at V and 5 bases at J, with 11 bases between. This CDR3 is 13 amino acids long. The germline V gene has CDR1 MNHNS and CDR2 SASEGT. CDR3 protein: CASSATDSYGYTF. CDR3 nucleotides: TGTGCCAGCAGTGCGACCGACTCATATGGCTACACCTTC.

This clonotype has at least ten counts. The CDR3 DNA reads TGTGCCTGGAGTGGTAGGGACGGAGACACCATATATTTT. Translated: CAWSGRDGDTIYF. V and J are TRBV30 and TRBJ1-3, with TRBD1 as a possible D gene (5 bases). Germline V CDR1 and CDR2: GTSNPN, SVGIG (reference sequence). V lost 1 base, J lost 8 bases, and 12 bases lay in between. The CDR3 consists of 13 residues.

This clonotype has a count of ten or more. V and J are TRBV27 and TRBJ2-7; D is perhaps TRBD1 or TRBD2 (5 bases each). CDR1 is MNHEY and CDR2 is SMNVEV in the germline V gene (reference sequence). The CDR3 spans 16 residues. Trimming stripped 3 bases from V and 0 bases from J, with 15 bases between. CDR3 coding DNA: TGTGCCAGCAGTTTTGTCGGGGACCCACTCTCCTACGAGCAGTACTTC. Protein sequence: CASSFVGDPLSYEQYF.

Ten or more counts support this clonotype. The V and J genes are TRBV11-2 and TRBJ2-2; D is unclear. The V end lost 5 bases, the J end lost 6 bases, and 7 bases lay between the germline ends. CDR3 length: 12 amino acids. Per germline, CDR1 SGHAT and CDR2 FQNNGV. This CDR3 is CASSLGPGELFF. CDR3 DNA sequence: TGTGCCAGCAGCCTAGGTCCCGGGGAGCTGTTTTTT.

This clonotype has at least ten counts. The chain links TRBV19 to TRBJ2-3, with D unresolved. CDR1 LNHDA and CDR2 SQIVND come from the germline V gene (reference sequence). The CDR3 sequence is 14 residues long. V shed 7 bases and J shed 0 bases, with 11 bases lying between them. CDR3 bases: TGTGCCAGTAAAACAATGTCTAGCACAGATACGCAGTATTTT. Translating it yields CASKTMSSTDTQYF.

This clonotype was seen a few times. This CDR3 is CASSQDSDSQTYGYTF. Here the CDR3 DNA reads TGTGCCAGCAGCCAAGATTCGGACAGCCAGACCTATGGCTACACCTTC. This rearrangement joins TRBV3-1 to TRBJ1-2; weak D call: TRBD1 (6 bases). The CDR3 extends over 16 amino acids. Germline lookup yields CDR1 LGHDT and CDR2 YNNKEL (reference sequence). V was shortened by 0 bases and J by 4 bases, with 15 bases between the two germline ends.

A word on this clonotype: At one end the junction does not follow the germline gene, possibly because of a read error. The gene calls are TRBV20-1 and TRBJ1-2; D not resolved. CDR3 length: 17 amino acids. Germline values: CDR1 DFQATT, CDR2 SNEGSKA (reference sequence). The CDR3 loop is CSARVTRTRGANCGYTF. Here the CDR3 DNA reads TGCAGTGCTAGAGTTACGCGAACTCGGGGAGCTAACTGTGGCTACACCTTC.

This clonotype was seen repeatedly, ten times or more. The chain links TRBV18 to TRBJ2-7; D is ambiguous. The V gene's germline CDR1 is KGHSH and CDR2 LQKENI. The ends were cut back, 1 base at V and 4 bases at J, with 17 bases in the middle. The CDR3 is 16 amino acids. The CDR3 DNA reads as TGTGCCAGCTCACCACTACCAGCAACGCAGGTTTACGAGCAGTACTTC. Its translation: CASSPLPATQVYEQYF.

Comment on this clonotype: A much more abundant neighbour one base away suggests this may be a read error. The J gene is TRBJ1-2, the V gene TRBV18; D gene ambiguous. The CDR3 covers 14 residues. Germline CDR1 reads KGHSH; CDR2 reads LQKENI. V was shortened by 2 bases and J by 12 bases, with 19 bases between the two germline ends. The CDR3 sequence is CASSPITVVDGNTF. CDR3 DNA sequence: TGTGCCAGCTCACCAATTACGGTGGTAGACGGCAACACCTTC. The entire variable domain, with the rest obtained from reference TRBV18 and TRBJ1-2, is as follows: NAGVMQNPRHLVRRRGQEARLRCSPMKGHSHVYWYRQLPEEGLKFMVYLQKENIIDESGMPKERFSAEFPKEGPSILRIQQVVRGDSAAYFCASSPITVVDGNTFGSGTRLTVV.

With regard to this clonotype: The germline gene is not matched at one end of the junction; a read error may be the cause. The chain's CDR3 is CGARDVAEAYNEQFF. CDR3 nucleotide sequence: TGCGGTGCTAGAGATGTTGCGGAAGCCTACAATGAGCAGTTCTTC. The chain has TRBV20-1 and TRBJ2-1; no clear D. Looked up from germline, CDR1 is DFQATT and CDR2 is SNEGSKA (reference sequence). CDR3 length equals 15 residues.

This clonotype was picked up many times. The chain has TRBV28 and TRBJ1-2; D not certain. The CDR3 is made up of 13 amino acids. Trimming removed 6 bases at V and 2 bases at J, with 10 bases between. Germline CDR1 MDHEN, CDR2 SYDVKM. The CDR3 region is CASSPSLNYGYTF. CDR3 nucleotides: TGTGCCAGCAGCCCTTCTTTAAACTATGGCTACACCTTC.

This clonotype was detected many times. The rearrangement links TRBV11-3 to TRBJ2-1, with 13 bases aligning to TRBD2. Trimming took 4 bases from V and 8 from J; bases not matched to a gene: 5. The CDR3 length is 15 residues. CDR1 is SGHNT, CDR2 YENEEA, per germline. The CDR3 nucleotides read TGTGCCAGCAGCTCAAGACTAGCGGGAGGCGATGAGCAGTTCTTC. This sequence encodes CASSSRLAGGDEQFF. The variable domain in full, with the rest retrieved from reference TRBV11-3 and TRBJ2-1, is EAGVVQSPRYKIIEKKQPVAFWCNPISGHNTLYWYLQNLGQGPELLIRYENEEAVDDSQLPKDRFSAERLKGVDSTLKIQPAELGDSAVYLCASSSRLAGGDEQFFGPGTRLTVL.

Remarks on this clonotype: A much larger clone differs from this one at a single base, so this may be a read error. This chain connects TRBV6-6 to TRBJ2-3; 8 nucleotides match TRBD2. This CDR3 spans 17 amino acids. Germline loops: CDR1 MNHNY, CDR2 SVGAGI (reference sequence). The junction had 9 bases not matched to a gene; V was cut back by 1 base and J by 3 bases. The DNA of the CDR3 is TGTGCCAGCAGTTACTTGAGGGGAGCGGGAGTTACAGATACGCAGTATTTT. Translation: CASSYLRGAGVTDTQYF.

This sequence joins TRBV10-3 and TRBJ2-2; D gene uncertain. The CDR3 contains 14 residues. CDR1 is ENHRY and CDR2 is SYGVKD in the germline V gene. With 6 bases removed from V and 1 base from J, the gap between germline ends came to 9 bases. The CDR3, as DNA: TGTGCCATCAGGACTGGCGGGAACACCGGGGAGCTGTTTTTT. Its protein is CAIRTGGNTGELFF.

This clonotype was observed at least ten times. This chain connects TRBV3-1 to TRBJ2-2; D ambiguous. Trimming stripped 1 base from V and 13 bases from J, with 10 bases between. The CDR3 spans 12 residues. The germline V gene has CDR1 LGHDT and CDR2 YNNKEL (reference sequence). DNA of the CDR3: TGTGCCAGCAGCCAAGGGTTAGGTGGGCTGTTTTTT. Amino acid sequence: CASSQGLGGLFF.

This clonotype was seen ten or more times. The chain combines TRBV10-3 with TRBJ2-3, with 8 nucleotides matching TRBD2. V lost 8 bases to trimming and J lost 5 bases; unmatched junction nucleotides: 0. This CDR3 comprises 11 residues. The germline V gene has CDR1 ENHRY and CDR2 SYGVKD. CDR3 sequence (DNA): TGTGCCATCCGGGGGGGAGATACGCAGTATTTT. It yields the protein CAIRGGDTQYF.

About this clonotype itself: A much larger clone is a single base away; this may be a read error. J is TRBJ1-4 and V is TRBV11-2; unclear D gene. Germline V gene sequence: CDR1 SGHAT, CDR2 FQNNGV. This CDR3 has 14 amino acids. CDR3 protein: CASSSSGLDERLFF. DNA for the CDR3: TGCGCCAGCAGCTCTTCGGGTCTCGACGAAAGACTGTTTTTT.

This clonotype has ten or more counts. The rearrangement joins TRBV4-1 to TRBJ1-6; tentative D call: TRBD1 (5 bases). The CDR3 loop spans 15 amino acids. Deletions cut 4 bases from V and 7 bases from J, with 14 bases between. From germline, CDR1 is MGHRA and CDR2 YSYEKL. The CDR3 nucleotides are TGCGCCAGCAGCCCGCGAGGGGACTGGAATTCACCCCTCCACTTT. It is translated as CASSPRGDWNSPLHF.

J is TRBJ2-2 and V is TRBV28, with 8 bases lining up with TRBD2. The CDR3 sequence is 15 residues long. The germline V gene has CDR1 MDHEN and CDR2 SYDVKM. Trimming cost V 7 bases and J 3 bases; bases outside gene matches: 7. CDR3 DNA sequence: TGTGCCAGCAAAAAGCGGGAGAGGTACACCGGGGAGCTGTTTTTT. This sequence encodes CASKKRERYTGELFF.

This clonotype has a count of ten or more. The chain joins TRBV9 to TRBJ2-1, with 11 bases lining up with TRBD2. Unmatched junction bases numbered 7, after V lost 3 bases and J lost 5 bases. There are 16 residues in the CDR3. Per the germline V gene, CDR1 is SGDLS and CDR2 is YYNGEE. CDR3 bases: TGTGCCAGCAGCGGGACTAGCGGGTGGGAGGACAATGAGCAGTTCTTC. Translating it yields CASSGTSGWEDNEQFF.

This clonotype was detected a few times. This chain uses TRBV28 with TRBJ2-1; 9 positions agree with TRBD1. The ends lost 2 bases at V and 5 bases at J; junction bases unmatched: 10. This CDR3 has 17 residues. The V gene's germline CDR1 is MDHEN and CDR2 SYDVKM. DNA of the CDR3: TGTGCCAGCAGTTTACGGCCGGGACAGGGATTCGACAATGAGCAGTTCTTC. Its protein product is CASSLRPGQGFDNEQFF. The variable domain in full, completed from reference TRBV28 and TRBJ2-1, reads DVKVTQSSRYLVKRTGEKVFLECVQDMDHENMFWYRQDPGLGLRLIYFSYDVKMKEKGDIPEGYSVSREKKERFSLILESASTNQTSMYLCASSLRPGQGFDNEQFFGPGTRLTVL.

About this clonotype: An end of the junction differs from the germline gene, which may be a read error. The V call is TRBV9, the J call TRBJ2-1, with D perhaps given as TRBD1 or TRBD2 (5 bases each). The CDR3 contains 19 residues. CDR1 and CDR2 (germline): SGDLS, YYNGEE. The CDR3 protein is CASIVEGGRRGSSYNEQFF. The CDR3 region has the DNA TGTGCCAGCATCGTAGAAGGTGGGAGAAGGGGTTCCTCCTACAATGAGCAGTTCTTC.

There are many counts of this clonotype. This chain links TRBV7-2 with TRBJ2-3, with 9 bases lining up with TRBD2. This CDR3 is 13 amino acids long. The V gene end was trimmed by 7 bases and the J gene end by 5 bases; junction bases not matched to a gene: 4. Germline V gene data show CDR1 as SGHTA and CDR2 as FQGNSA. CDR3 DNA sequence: TGTGCCAGCAAGCTAGCGGGGCGAGATACGCAGTATTTT. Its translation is CASKLAGRDTQYF.